This TCR beta chain derives from a study of cytomegalovirus exposure and HLA in healthy donors (dated by TCRdb to 2015 to 2018). General notes on the study: According to an earlier analysis of several hundred of the donors, about 179 million T cells yielded 100 million or so unique TCR beta sequences and approximately 300 Gb of sequence data. To study patterns of TCR occurrence, a later analysis re-analyzed previously published TCR beta repertoires from hundreds of donors and added high-resolution HLA genotyping. The study was designed to test whether signatures of past pathogen exposure could be identified by cataloging public T cell receptors. An early release that covered 500 to 800 HLA-typed donors contained about 300 gigabases of sequencing data and around 85 million unique TCR sequences. The T cell repertoires of about 700 subjects were profiled by immunosequencing and related to cytomegalovirus serostatus. All discovery cohort repertoires had been generated using a single sequencing platform. Because of strong linkage in the cohort, roughly five DR-DQ haplotypes were treated as single units for association and clustering. Of the roughly 400 genotyped donors, 81% were placed in the genetic ancestry cluster associated with self-reported Caucasian donors. Besides the first cohort of hundreds of subjects, a separate validation cohort made up of 120 different subjects was used. Among 350 to 400 genotyped donors of the cohort, an average of around 240,000 unique TCR beta nucleotide sequences were sequenced per donor, about a sixth of them non-productive. Donor age, sex, ethnicity and CMV serostatus were collected together with the repertoire data. The number of donors typed differed by locus, with about 629-640 for A, B, C, DRB1 and DQB1, roughly 550 for DQA1, 600 to 610 for DPA1, and around 430 for DPB1. High-throughput TCR immunosequencing, statistical association of individual TCRs with disease status, and machine learning were combined to predict cytomegalovirus infection status. HLA typing included class I and class II loci at four-digit resolution. In an earlier analysis of roughly 580 of the donors, high-throughput TCR beta sequencing was used to judge whether each TCR beta V gene segment behaved as functional or pseudogenic. The later analysis used no new phenotypic data to find candidate immune exposures, relying instead on TCR beta sequences and their occurrence across donors. A later genetic analysis used genome-wide SNP genotypes for about 65% of the 666 donors, treating that subset as a discovery cohort.

Notes on this clone: The specificity of this receptor is unknown. No per-base quality is available; no much larger clone lies one base away.

The method behind the library was the immunoSEQ multiplex PCR assay. The multiplex PCR relied on a mix of 60 forward primers for TCR Vbeta segments and 13 reverse primers for TCR Jbeta segments. Amplification of the CDR3 region of rearranged TCR beta genes was performed with a multiplex PCR assay on genomic DNA. The amplified TCR beta libraries were sequenced on the Illumina HiSeq System as 87-base-pair reads. As for the original processing: A later analysis tallied 75 million to 85 million unique TCR beta chains across the 650 to 750 repertoires, and approximately 12 million of those chains were shared by two or more donors. Raw reads were error-corrected and collapsed into unique sequences with a nearest-neighbor algorithm that merged closely related sequences to remove PCR and sequencing errors. CDR3 sequences were aligned to IMGT reference sequences to assign V, D and J gene segments. For a sequence to be retained, a match of at least six nucleotides was required to both a V gene segment and a J gene segment. A rearrangement counted as productive if the CDR3 had no stop codons and remained in frame with V and J, and every other rearrangement counted as non-productive. Following IMGT convention, CDR3 was defined as the stretch from the second conserved V-encoded cysteine to the conserved J-encoded phenylalanine. The earlier analysis of some 550 of the donors excluded any sequence lacking an unambiguous match to a single V gene segment. In an earlier analysis of about 590 of the donors, a V segment was called functional when productive rearrangements were above 56.7%, and segregating when the standard deviation between donors exceeded 5%. To diagnose cytomegalovirus status from the catalog of TCR beta chain sequences, a statistical classification framework was built. V and J gene assignment, in a later analysis, came from comparing TCR nucleotide sequences with IMGT/GENE-DB human TR gene sequences. A later analysis assigned CDR3 sequences and most-parsimonious VDJ recombination scenarios with the TCRdist pipeline. In a later analysis, each TCR beta chain was defined by its CDR3 amino acid sequence together with its V-gene family, and reads lacking a unique V-gene family were excluded. A later analysis removed roughly 590 highly shared, low-generation-probability nucleotide sequences to deal with suspected cross-contamination and a sequencing artifact. In a later analysis, a clonal expansion index was calculated for each public chain from normalized within-repertoire ranks of inferred template counts. A later analysis computed generation probabilities with a VDJ recombination model fitted to out-of-frame rearrangements, and checked the results against IGoR. In a later analysis, hypergeometric tests were used to score TCR-TCR, TCR-HLA and TCR-CMV co-occurrence, with a repertoire-size bias correction applied to TCR pairs. To estimate false discovery rates, a later analysis permuted the HLA or CMV assignments 20 times. In a later analysis, co-occurring TCRs were grouped with DBSCAN, and TCRdist sequence similarity was added when clustering was performed within HLA-allele-positive subsets. Repertoires with fewer than 30,000 or more than 120,000 public chains were left out of co-occurrence clustering, as were a handful of repertoires with anomalous nucleotide sharing. TCRdb carries this immuneACCESS record with in-frame sequences only. Its versions omit some clonotypes, under half of them owing to an unresolved V gene in the studies checked, with the rest unexplained. V and J calls and clone size are copied from that table; D and trimming were computed from the DNA. The sample profile shows approximately 300,000 clones; under 90% of them were found once. About 0.3% of the sample is taken by the ten largest.

The CDR3, from cysteine to phenylalanine, totals 16 residues. Only the CDR3 DNA stays, 48 bases, in frame from base 1. V and J lose 5 bases and 5 bases, and a span of 19 bases separates them. Based on the germline V gene, the CDR1 and CDR2 sequences are MDHEN and SYDVKM. The cohort comprised around 700 healthy bone marrow donors. At the time of sampling, every cohort member was nominally healthy, though immune exposures that went unrecorded were likely present. The donor was CMV seronegative and was included in the group of about 350 seronegative cohort members. Every donor gave a peripheral blood sample, and the peripheral blood mononuclear cells from that sample were used for TCR beta sequencing. The Qiagen DNeasy Blood Extraction Kit was used to extract genomic DNA from the blood cell samples. Points the paper makes about the study in general: A later analysis found that most CMV-associated TCR beta chains appeared HLA-restricted, with HLA associations seemingly driven largely by CMV exposure. Several of the top co-occurrence clusters appeared to be linked to parvovirus B19, influenza, CMV and Epstein-Barr virus, according to a later analysis. Correlated functional status among segregating V segments might be attributable to linkage disequilibrium, but an unknown experimental factor could not be ruled out. A later genetic analysis associated a missense DCLRE1C variant with V-gene and J-gene trimming of TCR beta chains, and an independent cohort replicated the association. Compared with the approximately 720-donor mean, donors in an Asian-associated ancestry cluster had fewer N-insertions in productive TCRs, according to a later genetic analysis. A cluster of highly shared sequence variants was judged likely to be a technical artifact of the sequencing pipeline. When HLA alleles, especially DR and DQ, strongly co-occurred, attributing TCR associations to individual alleles was difficult. A later analysis associated some 17,000 TCR beta sequences with specific HLA alleles at a false discovery rate of 0.05. The cohort was sequenced for TCR beta chains only, and without alpha or paired-chain data the features that could be detected were limited. Across donors, most TCR sequences were observed very rarely, whereas some public TCRs were present in many individuals. In a later analysis, HLA-associated TCR beta chains were found to be more clonally expanded and to have lower generation probabilities than equally common non-associated chains. An earlier analysis of around 500 of the donors showed that most TCR beta V segments appeared in productive rearrangements either about 87% or about 30% of the time, which broadly matched IMGT annotations. A few of the identified cytomegalovirus-associated TCR beta chains were confirmed in vitro to be specific for cytomegalovirus antigens. It was suggested by the authors that the approach could potentially be generalized to other disease states and immunological phenotypes. The only immune exposure information available for the cohort was CMV serostatus. Roughly uniform sequencing depth across donors was assumed in presence/absence analyses, although this assumption may not hold. In the study, 150 to 200 TCR beta chains were listed as associated with cytomegalovirus. HLA typing was unavailable for some donors at each locus, so association tests used only the typed subset. A later analysis found that TCR association rates varied across HLA loci, with DRB1 alleles showing the most associated TCRs and HLA-C alleles the fewest. Because counts were too low, about 15 rarely observed V segments, including chromosome 9 orphons, were left out of the earlier analysis of 500 to 750 of the donors. A further reported finding was that TCR beta sequences accurately predicted the HLA-A and HLA-B alleles for most subjects in the first cohort. The classifier was reported to diagnose cytomegalovirus status with high specificity and sensitivity in both the original and validation cohorts. The 87-base-pair reads could not distinguish some IMGT-functional V segments, including TRBV6-2 and TRBV6-3, so those segments were excluded.

Sequencing input: PBMCs. Here the chain combines TRBV28 and TRBJ2-1; the D gene is possibly TRBD1, with 6 bases matching. The clonotype was recovered from a girl between 2 and 10 years old in good health and CMV-seronegative. The CDR3 region: CASSLPTGRFNNEQFF. The sequence in DNA is TGTGCCAGCAGTCTACCAACAGGGCGGTTCAACAATGAGCAGTTCTTC.